Following are 19 T cell receptor beta chains from one sample sequenced in a study of regulatory T cells in long-lasting Graves disease. As for time point: newly diagnosed GD, antithyroid drugs for less than 3 months. The TCR library was made from RNA extracted from PBMCs. For TCR beta, libraries came from iRepertoire HTBI primers and Arm-PCR of CDR3 regions. Using its own MiXCR run on the multiplex PCR reads, TCRdb lists one record per CDR3 protein. Of about 440,000 distinct CDR3 sequences detected, under 15% appear once; the ten largest clones hold around 17%. This same sample was also part of a study on T cells in Graves' hyperthyroidism and ophthalmopathy.

The sample was peripheral blood mononuclear cells (PBMCs), taken at new diagnosis, from a patient treated with antithyroid drugs. The receptors were gathered from a woman between 25 and 40 years old with Graves disease.

This clonotype has ten or more counts. The chain couples TRBV2 to TRBJ2-7, with TRBD2 matching over 10 bases. The J segment lost 1 base and the V segment lost 1 base, leaving 13 bases of the junction unmatched. CDR1 is SNHLY and CDR2 is FYNNEI in the germline V gene. CDR3 length equals 19 residues. The CDR3 protein is CASSEVVASGRIFSYEQYF. The CDR3, as DNA: TGTGCCAGCAGTGAAGTGGTCGCTAGCGGGAGAATTTTTTCCTACGAGCAGTACTTC.

There are many counts of this clonotype. This chain connects TRBV28 to TRBJ2-1, with 9 bases fitting TRBD2. Looked up from germline, CDR1 is MDHEN and CDR2 is SYDVKM. This CDR3 has 15 amino acids. After removal of 6 bases from V and 8 bases from J, the junction contained 11 bases not matched to a gene. The CDR3 here is CASRPGTSKGDEQFF. DNA of the CDR3: TGTGCCAGCAGGCCCGGGACTAGCAAGGGGGATGAGCAGTTCTTC.

This clonotype was seen ten or more times. The CDR3 reads CASRTGGWLNTEAFF. The CDR3, as DNA: TGTGCCAGCAGGACAGGGGGGTGGTTGAACACTGAAGCTTTCTTT. The V call is TRBV2, the J call TRBJ1-1, with 9 bases identical to TRBD1. The CDR3 contains 15 residues. V lost 6 bases, J lost 0 bases, and 5 bases stayed unmatched. Germline V gives CDR1 SNHLY, CDR2 FYNNEI.

This clonotype was seen many times. The chain joins TRBV27 to TRBJ2-3, with a possible D match to TRBD1 (5 bases). CDR3 size: 12 residues. Germline V lookup: CDR1 MNHEY, CDR2 SMNVEV (reference sequence). Trimming shortened V by 6 bases and J by 8 bases, and 12 bases separated the two germline ends. Here the CDR3 reads CASSPDRGTQYF. The CDR3, as DNA: TGTGCCAGCAGCCCTGATAGGGGTACGCAGTATTTT.

CDR3 sequence reads: CSARDLLVAGQNPYEQYF. The CDR3 DNA follows: TGCAGTGCTAGAGATCTATTAGTGGCGGGCCAAAATCCCTACGAGCAGTACTTC. The V gene is TRBV20-1, the J gene TRBJ2-7, with D perhaps TRBD2 (5 bases). From germline, CDR1 is DFQATT and CDR2 SNEGSKA (reference sequence). The V end was cut by 0 bases, the J end by 2 bases, with 23 bases between. This CDR3 has 18 amino acids.

Ten or more counts support this clonotype. The genes are TRBV2 and TRBJ2-7; D is perhaps TRBD1 or TRBD2 (6 bases each). The CDR3 spans 14 residues. V lost 4 bases, J lost 5 bases, and 15 bases lay in between. In germline, CDR1 is SNHLY, CDR2 FYNNEI. The CDR3 protein is CASSGGGRMNEQYF. CDR3 in DNA: TGTGCCAGCAGTGGAGGGGGGAGAATGAACGAGCAGTACTTC.

In this sample, this clonotype turned up many times. The V call is TRBV12-3 or TRBV12-4, the J call TRBJ1-3; D is uncertain. This CDR3 spans 12 amino acids. Trimming cost V 8 bases and J 1 base, with 6 bases left between them. In DNA form, the CDR3 reads TGTGCCAGCGGTGCATCTGGAAACACCATATATTTT. Protein sequence: CASGASGNTIYF.

This clonotype was picked up many times. The chain is built from TRBV3-1 and TRBJ1-1; TRBD1 is a possible D gene (5 bases). V lost 7 bases to trimming and J lost 1 base, with 10 bases between them. This CDR3 is built from 13 residues. Germline V lookup: CDR1 LGHDT, CDR2 YNNKEL (reference sequence). CDR3 region: CASTGRENTEAFF. CDR3 DNA: TGTGCCAGCACCGGCAGGGAGAACACTGAAGCTTTCTTT.

This clonotype was seen a handful of times. This rearrangement joins TRBV10-2 to TRBJ2-3; D uncertain. CDR3 size: 14 residues. Trimming stripped 3 bases from V and 0 bases from J, with 7 bases between. Germline V CDR1 and CDR2: WSHSY, SAAADI. The CDR3 region has the DNA TGCGCCAGCAGTGATGGAGCTAGCACAGATACGCAGTATTTT. As protein: CASSDGASTDTQYF.

This clonotype was picked up a small number of times. The rearrangement uses TRBV15 and TRBJ1-3, with TRBD1 as a possible D gene (5 bases). V was cut by 3 bases and J by 3 bases, with 12 bases left in between. The CDR3 consists of 15 residues. Germline assignment: CDR1 LNHNV and CDR2 YYDKDF (reference sequence). CDR3 residues: CATSSPTGRGNTIYF. The CDR3 region has the DNA TGTGCCACCAGCAGCCCAACAGGCCGTGGAAACACCATATATTTT.

This clonotype was observed a handful of times. J is TRBJ1-6 and V is TRBV5-4; the D is unclear. The CDR3 has 15 amino acids. The germline V and J ends were trimmed by 2 bases and 10 bases, with 16 bases remaining between them. Germline CDR1 and CDR2: SGHNT and YYREEE (reference sequence). CDR3 residues: CASSFIGPRYSPLHF. The CDR3 nucleotides read TGTGCCAGCAGCTTCATAGGGCCTCGGTACTCACCCCTCCACTTT. The full variable domain, completed using reference TRBV5-4 and TRBJ1-6, is ETGVTQSPTHLIKTRGQQVTLRCSSQSGHNTVSWYQQALGQGPQFIFQYYREEENGRGNFPPRFSGLQFPNYSSELNVNALELDDSALYLCASSFIGPRYSPLHFGNGTRLTVT.

This clonotype has just a few counts. The chain links TRBV13 to TRBJ2-7; TRBD2 is a possible D gene (5 bases). Per the germline V gene, CDR1 is PRHDT and CDR2 is FYEKMQ (reference sequence). This CDR3 contains 14 residues. V dropped 5 bases and J dropped 1 base, with 12 bases sitting between them. CDR3 coding DNA: TGTGCCAGCAGCCCCCAACTAGGGTCCTACGAGCAGTACTTC. Amino acid sequence: CASSPQLGSYEQYF. The whole variable domain, remainder taken from reference TRBV13 and TRBJ2-7, is AAGVIQSPRHLIKEKRETATLKCYPIPRHDTVYWYQQGPGQDPQFLISFYEKMQSDKGSIPDRFSAQQFSDYHSELNMSSLELGDSALYFCASSPQLGSYEQYFGPGTRLTVT.

This clonotype was found many times. The rearrangement uses TRBV6-2 or TRBV6-3 and TRBJ2-5; 9 positions agree with TRBD1. This CDR3 has 17 residues. Per germline, CDR1 MNHEY and CDR2 SVGEGT. V lost 4 bases and J lost 4; bases outside the gene matches: 13. In DNA form, the CDR3 reads TGTGCCAGCAGTTCCACCCCCGGACAGGGGACGGGAGAGACCCAGTACTTC. This codes for CASSSTPGQGTGETQYF.

The sample holds many counts of this clonotype. This chain uses TRBV28 with TRBJ2-5; D gene ambiguous. The CDR3 spans 14 residues. Germline lookup yields CDR1 MDHEN and CDR2 SYDVKM. V was pared by 3 bases and J by 4 bases, with 12 bases between. In DNA, the CDR3 is TGTGCCAGCAGTTTCCCCGGAACGGTAGAGACCCAGTACTTC. The encoded protein is CASSFPGTVETQYF.

This clonotype was counted between two and nine times. V usage is TRBV20-1 and J usage is TRBJ2-1; no reliable D call. V lost 1 base and J lost 0, with 16 bases in between. CDR3 length: 17 amino acids. The germline V gene has CDR1 DFQATT and CDR2 SNEGSKA (reference sequence). The CDR3 DNA sequence: TGCAGTGCTAGAGCTCGGATGACTCCCAGCTCCTACAATGAGCAGTTCTTC. This sequence encodes CSARARMTPSSYNEQFF.

The rearrangement uses TRBV7-9 and TRBJ1-2; possibly TRBD1 for D (6 bases). V lost 5 bases to trimming and J lost 3 bases, with 25 bases between them. Germline assignment: CDR1 SEHNR and CDR2 FQNEAQ (reference sequence). CDR3 length: 18 residues. The CDR3, as DNA: TGTGCCAGCAGCCCCCTCATGGAGAGACAGGAGGATTACTATGGCTACACCTTC. It yields the protein CASSPLMERQEDYYGYTF.

About this clonotype: One end of the junction varies from germline; a read error may be responsible. The V and J genes are TRBV30 and TRBJ1-1; TRBD1 agrees at 7 bases. Germline values: CDR1 GTSNPN, CDR2 SVGIG (reference sequence). This CDR3 has 14 amino acids. Here the CDR3 reads CAWTRDSLNTEASF. The CDR3 DNA is TGTGCCTGGACCAGGGACAGCTTGAACACTGAAGCTTCCTTT.

This clonotype was seen many times. V usage is TRBV28 and J usage is TRBJ1-4, with 7 bases lining up with TRBD1. From germline, CDR1 is MDHEN and CDR2 SYDVKM. V shed 6 bases and J 4 bases; nucleotides not matched to a gene: 8. The CDR3 is 15 amino acids. The CDR3 sequence: CASRPGTEDNEKLFF. CDR3 sequence (DNA): TGTGCCAGCAGGCCCGGGACAGAAGATAATGAAAAACTGTTTTTT.

This clonotype was seen a few times. The chain employs TRBV6-5 and TRBJ2-7; D possibly corresponds to TRBD2 (6 bases). The CDR3 loop spans 15 amino acids. Germline lookup yields CDR1 MNHEY and CDR2 SVGAGI. With 0 bases removed from V and 3 bases from J, the gap between germline ends came to 12 bases. The CDR3 region is CASSYSEGLHYEQYF. CDR3 in DNA: TGTGCCAGCAGTTACTCGGAGGGATTACACTACGAGCAGTACTTC.